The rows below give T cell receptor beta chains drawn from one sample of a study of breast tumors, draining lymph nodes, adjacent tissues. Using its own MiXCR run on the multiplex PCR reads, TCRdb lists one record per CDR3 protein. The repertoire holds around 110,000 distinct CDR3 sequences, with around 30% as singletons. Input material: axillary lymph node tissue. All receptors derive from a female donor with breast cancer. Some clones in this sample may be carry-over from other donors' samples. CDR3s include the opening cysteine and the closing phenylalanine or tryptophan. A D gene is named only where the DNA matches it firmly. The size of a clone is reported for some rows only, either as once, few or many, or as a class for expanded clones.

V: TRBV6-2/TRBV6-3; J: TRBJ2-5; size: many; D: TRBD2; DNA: TGTGCCAGCACCCAACCTCTAGCGGGAGGGCCGGGAGAGACCCAGTACTTC; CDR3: CASTQPLAGGPGETQYF
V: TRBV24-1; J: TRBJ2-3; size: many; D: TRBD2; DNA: TGTGCCACCAACGATGCGGGAGGAAACACAGATACGCAGTATTTT; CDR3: CATNDAGGNTDTQYF
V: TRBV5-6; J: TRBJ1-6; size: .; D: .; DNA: TGTGCCAGCAGCTTGGCGGGACCGGAAAATTCACCCCTCCACTTT; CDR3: CASSLAGPENSPLHF
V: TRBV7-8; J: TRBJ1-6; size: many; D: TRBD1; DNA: TGTGCCAGCAGCTTGATGAACAGGGGGCTCAATTCATCCCTCCACTTT; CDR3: CASSLMNRGLNSSLHF
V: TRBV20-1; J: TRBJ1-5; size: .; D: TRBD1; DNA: TGCAGTGCTAGAGTGACAGGGGGAAGCCAAAGCAATCAGCCCCAGCATTTT; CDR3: CSARVTGGSQSNQPQHF
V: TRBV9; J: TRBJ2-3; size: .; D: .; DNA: TGTGCCAGCAGCGTAGTTGGGGGTGGTGCAGATACGCAGTATTTT; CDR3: CASSVVGGGADTQYF
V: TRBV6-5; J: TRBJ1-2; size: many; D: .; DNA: TGTGCCAGCAGTTACTCCCGCAGGAGCTATGGCTACACCTTC; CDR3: CASSYSRRSYGYTF
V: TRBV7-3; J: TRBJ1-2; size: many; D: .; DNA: TGTGCCAGCAGCTTAATGGCGGGGGGCCTCTATGGCTACACCTTC; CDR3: CASSLMAGGLYGYTF
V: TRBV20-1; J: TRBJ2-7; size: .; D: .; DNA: TGCAGTGCTAAGGGCTTGAACTACGAGCCGTACTTC; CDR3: CSAKGLNYEPYF
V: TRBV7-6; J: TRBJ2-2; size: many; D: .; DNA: TGTGCCAGCAGCTTACTAGCCGAAACCGGGGAGCTGTTTTTT; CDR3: CASSLLAETGELFF
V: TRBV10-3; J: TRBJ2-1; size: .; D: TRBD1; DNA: TGTGCCATCAGTGAAGGGGACAGAACAGACGATGAGCAGTTCTTC; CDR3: CAISEGDRTDDEQFF
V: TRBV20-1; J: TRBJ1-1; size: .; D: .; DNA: TGCAGTGCTAGAGATTATAGCGCAGGCCAGAACACTGAAGCTTTCTTT; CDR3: CSARDYSAGQNTEAFF
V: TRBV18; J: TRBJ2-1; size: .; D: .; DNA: TGTGCCAGCTCACCCCAGGGCGATGAGCAGTTCTTC; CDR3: CASSPQGDEQFF
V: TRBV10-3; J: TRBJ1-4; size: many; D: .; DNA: TGTGCCATCAGTGAGAGGGGGATTAATGAAAAACTGTTTTTT; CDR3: CAISERGINEKLFF
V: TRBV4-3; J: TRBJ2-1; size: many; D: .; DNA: TGCGCCAGCAGCCCTCAACAGGGCTATGAGCAGTTCTTC; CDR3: CASSPQQGYEQFF
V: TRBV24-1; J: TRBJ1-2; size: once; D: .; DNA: TGTGCCGCCAGCAGTGGAGGACAGTTACTGGTTGGCTACACCTTC; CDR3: CAASSGGQLLVGYTF
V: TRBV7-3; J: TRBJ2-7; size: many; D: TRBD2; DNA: TGTGCCAGCAGCCCCGACGGGACTAGCGGGTTACGGGAGCAGTACTTC; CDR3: CASSPDGTSGLREQYF
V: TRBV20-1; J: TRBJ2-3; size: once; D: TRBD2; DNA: TGCAGTGCTAGGGGGGCCAACAATCAGCCCCAGACTAGCGGAACTAGCACAGATACGCAGTATTTT; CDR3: CSARGANNQPQTSGTSTDTQYF
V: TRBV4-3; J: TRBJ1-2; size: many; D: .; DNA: TGCGCCAGCAGCCAAGATGAGAGGTATGGCTACACCTTC; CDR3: CASSQDERYGYTF
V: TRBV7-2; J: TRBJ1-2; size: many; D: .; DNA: TGTGCCAGCAGCTTAGAGCCGAGTGGGCCCTATGGCTACACCTTC; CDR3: CASSLEPSGPYGYTF
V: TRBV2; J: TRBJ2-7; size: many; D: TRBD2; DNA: TGTGCCAGCATTGGACTAGCGGGGTTAGGGCAGTACTTC; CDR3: CASIGLAGLGQYF
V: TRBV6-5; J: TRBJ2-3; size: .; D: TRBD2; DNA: TGTGCCAGCAGTACTAGCGGGAGCGTGTCAGATACGCAGTATTTT; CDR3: CASSTSGSVSDTQYF
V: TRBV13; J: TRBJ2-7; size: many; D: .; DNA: TGTGCCAGCAGCCTGGACAGAGAGAGCTCCTACGAGCAGTACTTC; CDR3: CASSLDRESSYEQYF
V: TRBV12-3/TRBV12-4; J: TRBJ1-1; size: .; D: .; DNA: TGTGCCAGCAGTTTATTGACGGACACTGAAGCTTTCTTT; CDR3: CASSLLTDTEAFF
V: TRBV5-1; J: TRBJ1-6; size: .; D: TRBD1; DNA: TGCGCCAGCAGCTTGGGGGATTCGGACAGGGCTTTGTCACCCCTCCACTTT; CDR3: CASSLGDSDRALSPLHF
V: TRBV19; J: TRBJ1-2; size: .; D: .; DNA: TGTGCCAGTAGTATTTTCGCGGATGCCTATGGCTACACCTTC; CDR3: CASSIFADAYGYTF
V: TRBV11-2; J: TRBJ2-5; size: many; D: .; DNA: TGTGCCAGCAGCTTAGATTTTGGACAAGAGACCCAGTACTTC; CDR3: CASSLDFGQETQYF
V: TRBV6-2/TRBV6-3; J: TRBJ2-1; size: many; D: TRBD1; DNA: TGTGCCAGCAGAAGGACAGGGGGATACAATGAGCAGTTCTTC; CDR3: CASRRTGGYNEQFF
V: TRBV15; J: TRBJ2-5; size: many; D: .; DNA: TGTGCCACCAGCAGAGGGGTACAAACCCCCCAAGAGACCCAGTACTTC; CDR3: CATSRGVQTPQETQYF
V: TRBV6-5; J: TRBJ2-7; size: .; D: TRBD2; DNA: TGTGCCAGCAGTTACTCGATTGGTGGCGGGAGCTTGTACGAGCAGTACTTC; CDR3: CASSYSIGGGSLYEQYF
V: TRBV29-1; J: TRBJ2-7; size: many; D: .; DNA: TGCACCCGGACGGGGGATAGGTACGAGCAGTACTTC; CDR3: CTRTGDRYEQYF
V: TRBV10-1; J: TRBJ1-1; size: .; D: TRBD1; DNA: TGCGCCAGCAGTGACCCGGGACAGGGTAGTACTGAAGCTTTCTTT; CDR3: CASSDPGQGSTEAFF
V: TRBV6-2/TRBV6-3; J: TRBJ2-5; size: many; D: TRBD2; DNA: TGTGCCAGCAGTCACTCGTTAAGCGGGGGCGACCAAGAGACCCAGTACTTC; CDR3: CASSHSLSGGDQETQYF
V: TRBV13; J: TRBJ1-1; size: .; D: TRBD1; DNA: TGTGCCAGCAGCTATGACAGGGGCGTAATGAACACTGAAGCTTTCTTT; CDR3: CASSYDRGVMNTEAFF
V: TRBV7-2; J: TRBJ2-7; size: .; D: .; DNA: TGTGCTAGCAGCTTAGATCTGGGGAGCTCCTACGAGCAGTACTTC; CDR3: CASSLDLGSSYEQYF
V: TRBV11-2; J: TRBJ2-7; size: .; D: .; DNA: TGTGCCAGCAGCTCATCTCACGGGGAGAGAGGGTATGAGCAGTACTTC; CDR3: CASSSSHGERGYEQYF
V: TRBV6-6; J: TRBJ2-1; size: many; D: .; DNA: TGTGCCAGCAGCCCGGAGCTAGGGTTAGTAGGGTTCTTC; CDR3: CASSPELGLVGFF
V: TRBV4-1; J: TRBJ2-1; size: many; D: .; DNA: TGCGCCAGCGCTAGCGAGATGCGTGACGATGAGCAGTCCTTC; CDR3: CASASEMRDDEQSF
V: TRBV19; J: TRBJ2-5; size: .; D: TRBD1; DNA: TGTGCCAGTAGTCCGCCGGACAGGGGTAAAAAGGAGACCCAGTACTTC; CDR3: CASSPPDRGKKETQYF
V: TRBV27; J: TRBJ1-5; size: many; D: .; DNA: TGTGCCAGCAGTGTGGATCGGTATAGCAATCAGCCCCAGCATTTT; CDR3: CASSVDRYSNQPQHF
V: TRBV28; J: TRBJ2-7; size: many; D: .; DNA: TGTGCCAGCAGTTCCGGGGGGGCAGGGGGCCACGAGCAGTACTTC; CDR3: CASSSGGAGGHEQYF
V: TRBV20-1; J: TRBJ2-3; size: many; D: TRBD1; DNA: TGCAGTGCTAGAGATCGTCAGGGGGTCTTCACAGATACGCAGTATTTT; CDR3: CSARDRQGVFTDTQYF
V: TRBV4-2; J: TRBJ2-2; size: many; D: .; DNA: TGTGCCAGCAGCCAAGGAGATATCCTTGGGGAGCTGTTTTTT; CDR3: CASSQGDILGELFF
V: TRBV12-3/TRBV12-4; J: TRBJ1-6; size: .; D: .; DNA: TGTGCCAGCAGTTCGTCCCTTAGACCCCCCCACTTC; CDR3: CASSSSLRPPHF
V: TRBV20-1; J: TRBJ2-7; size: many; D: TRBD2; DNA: TGCAGTGCTGTGGCGGGGGTGGTCTACGAGCAGTACTTC; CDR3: CSAVAGVVYEQYF
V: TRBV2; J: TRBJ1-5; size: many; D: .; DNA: TGTGCCAGCAGTTCGTCAGGAGCCTACAATCAGCCCCAGCATTTT; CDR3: CASSSSGAYNQPQHF
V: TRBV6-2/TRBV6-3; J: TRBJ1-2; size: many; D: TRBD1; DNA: TGTGCCAGCAGTTACCCCCCGGGACAGGGGTATGGCTACACCTTC; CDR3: CASSYPPGQGYGYTF
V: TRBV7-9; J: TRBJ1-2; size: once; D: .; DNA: TGTGCCAGCAGCTTAGAGGCAGGGTATCCACTCTATGACTACGCCTTC; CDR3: CASSLEAGYPLYDYAF
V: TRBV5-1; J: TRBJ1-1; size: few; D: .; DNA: TGCGCCAGCAGCTTTCAGGGACACACTGAAGCTTTCTTT; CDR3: CASSFQGHTEAFF
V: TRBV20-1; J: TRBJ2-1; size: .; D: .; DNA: TGCAGTGCCGAGGGCTCCTACAATGAGCAGTTCTTC; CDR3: CSAEGSYNEQFF